This entry lists 19 T cell receptor beta chains sequenced from one sample in a study of shared clonotypes between healthy human individuals. Some clones are missing from TCRdb's copy, which holds only in-frame ones; the method was immunoSEQ multiplex PCR. The table lists 1.4 million to 1.5 million clones, 95% to 97% of them singletons. Sequences were obtained from naive CD4+ T cells sorted from blood. Noted subset: CD45RA+ positively selected. These receptor sequences come from a man aged 30 to 39 in good health.

This chain uses TRBV2 with TRBJ2-3, with TRBD2 matching over 8 bases. The germline CDR1 and CDR2 sequences are SNHLY and FYNNEI. This CDR3 has 15 residues. The V gene end was trimmed by 8 bases and the J gene end by 5 bases; junction bases not matched to a gene: 12. The CDR3 nucleotides read TGTGCCAGCGGACTGAGCGGGAGTGCCGAAGATACGCAGTATTTT. Its protein is CASGLSGSAEDTQYF.

The chain couples TRBV5-1 to TRBJ1-1; 10 bases line up with TRBD1. The CDR3 covers 15 residues. V gave up 3 bases and J gave up 5 bases; unmatched junction bases: 7. Per germline, CDR1 SGHRS and CDR2 YFSETQ. The CDR3 sequence: CASSWGQGKGTEAFF. For the CDR3, the DNA is TGCGCCAGCAGCTGGGGACAGGGGAAGGGAACTGAAGCTTTCTTT.

This chain links TRBV11-2 with TRBJ2-5, with 11 bases matching TRBD2. Germline CDR1 SGHAT, CDR2 FQNNGV. With 5 bases clipped from V and 5 bases from J, the junction kept 13 bases outside the gene matches. The CDR3 spans 17 residues. The CDR3, as DNA: TGTGCCAGCAGCATGACCCCGACTAGCGGGATGGGGGAGACCCAGTACTTC. Translating gives CASSMTPTSGMGETQYF.

The chain joins TRBV5-4 to TRBJ2-3; a possible D gene is TRBD2 (6 bases). The V and J ends lost 4 bases and 8 bases respectively, with 20 bases between them. The length of the CDR3 is 15 residues. The germline V gene encodes CDR1 SGHNT and CDR2 YYREEE (reference sequence). Here the CDR3 reads CASSPDGGLGGTQYF. The DNA of the CDR3 is TGTGCCAGCAGCCCTGACGGGGGATTGGGGGGTACGCAGTATTTT.

The V and J genes are TRBV27 and TRBJ1-1, with no clear D. The CDR3 has 13 residues. The V end lost 3 bases, the J end lost 1 base, and 6 bases lay between the germline ends. Germline CDR1 is MNHEY and CDR2 is SMNVEV (reference sequence). CDR3 loop: CASSFARNTEAFF. The CDR3 region has the DNA TGTGCCAGCAGTTTTGCTCGGAACACTGAAGCTTTCTTT.

As for this clone: Different DNA sequences within this sample yield the same CDR3. This rearrangement joins TRBV6-6 to TRBJ2-5, with 7 nucleotides matching TRBD1. V lost 2 bases to trimming and J lost 4 bases; unmatched junction nucleotides: 4. This CDR3 region has 14 residues. CDR1 and CDR2 (germline): MNHNY, SVGAGI (reference sequence). The CDR3 DNA sequence: TGTGCCAGCAGTTACACAGGGGCCGGAGAGACCCAGTACTTC. The encoded protein is CASSYTGAGETQYF.

This rearrangement joins TRBV5-1 to TRBJ2-5; no clear D. With 0 bases removed from V and 5 bases from J, the gap between germline ends came to 8 bases. CDR1 SGHRS and CDR2 YFSETQ come from the germline V gene. CDR3 length equals 13 residues. The CDR3 coding sequence is TGCGCCAGCAGCTTGGACCTAGTGGAGACCCAGTACTTC. Translation: CASSLDLVETQYF.

The chain uses TRBV30 and TRBJ2-2; 8 bases map to TRBD1. Germline CDR1 is GTSNPN and CDR2 is SVGIG (reference sequence). Unmatched junction bases numbered 7, after V lost 6 bases and J lost 7 bases. CDR3 length: 13 residues. CDR3 protein: CACQTGVGGELFF. As DNA, the CDR3 is TGTGCCTGCCAGACAGGGGTGGGCGGGGAGCTGTTTTTT.

This clone was recorded a few times. The chain joins TRBV5-5 to TRBJ2-2, with D uncertain. CDR1 is SGHKS and CDR2 is YYEKEE in the germline V gene (reference sequence). V was shortened by 4 bases and J by 1 base, with 2 bases between the two germline ends. The CDR3 totals 12 residues. CDR3 in DNA: TGTGCCAGCAGCCAGAACACCGGGGAGCTGTTTTTT. Amino acid sequence: CASSQNTGELFF.

The rearrangement uses TRBV9 and TRBJ2-5; no reliable D call. V was trimmed by 0 bases and J by 4 bases, leaving 7 bases between them. The CDR3 totals 13 residues. CDR1 and CDR2 (germline): SGDLS, YYNGEE. The CDR3 DNA reads TGTGCCAGCAGCGTAGATAACAGAGAGACCCAGTACTTC. Translating it yields CASSVDNRETQYF. The whole variable domain, filled in from reference TRBV9 and TRBJ2-5, reads DSGVTQTPKHLITATGQRVTLRCSPRSGDLSVYWYQQSLDQGLQFLIQYYNGEERAKGNILERFSAQQFPDLHSELNLSSLELGDSALYFCASSVDNRETQYFGPGTRLLVL.

The J gene is TRBJ2-7, the V gene TRBV6-1; no clear D. The CDR3 has 13 amino acids. Trimming took 5 bases from V and 4 from J, leaving 12 bases between them. Germline loops: CDR1 MNHNS, CDR2 SASEGT. The CDR3 nucleotides are TGTGCCAGCAGTCGGACGGATGGGTACGAGCAGTACTTC. Its protein product is CASSRTDGYEQYF.

The CDR3 region has the DNA TGTGCCAGCAGCGTAGCTAGCGGGAGGGCACAAGAGACCCAGTACTTC. It yields the protein CASSVASGRAQETQYF. The V and J genes are TRBV9 and TRBJ2-5, with 12 bases matching TRBD2. Germline assignment: CDR1 SGDLS and CDR2 YYNGEE. This CDR3 region has 16 residues. Trimming took 0 bases from V and 2 from J; bases not matched to a gene: 2.

For this clone: This sample includes further DNA sequences coding for the same CDR3. The gene calls are TRBV9 and TRBJ2-3; tentative D call: TRBD2 (6 bases). Per the germline V gene, CDR1 is SGDLS and CDR2 is YYNGEE. V dropped 4 bases and J dropped 1 base, with 7 bases sitting between them. The CDR3 totals 13 residues. CDR3 DNA sequence: TGTGCCAGCAGCCCGGGGGGCACAGATACGCAGTATTTT. It specifies CASSPGGTDTQYF.

This clone was found once. The chain carries TRBV6-1 and TRBJ2-5; no firm D call. Germline assignment: CDR1 MNHNS and CDR2 SASEGT. Trimming cost V 4 bases and J 0 bases, with 12 bases left between them. The CDR3 covers 15 residues. For the CDR3, the DNA is TGTGCCAGCAGTGCCTTATCAGGTTACCAAGAGACCCAGTACTTC. Translation gives CASSALSGYQETQYF.

This chain connects TRBV5-5 to TRBJ2-7; either TRBD1 or TRBD2 may supply D (5 bases each). Germline CDR1 is SGHKS and CDR2 is YYEKEE (reference sequence). V lost 5 bases, J lost 1 base, and 13 bases lay in between. This CDR3 is 14 amino acids long. The CDR3 DNA sequence: TGTGCCAGCAGGGCCGGGACGCAATCCTACGAGCAGTACTTC. Its translation: CASRAGTQSYEQYF.

The CDR3 region has the DNA TGTGCCAGCAGTGCCAACCGGGACAGGGTTAATGAAAAACTGTTTTTT. Its translation is CASSANRDRVNEKLFF. The chain uses TRBV2 and TRBJ1-4, with 9 bases identical to TRBD1. Germline values: CDR1 SNHLY, CDR2 FYNNEI. Losses at the gene ends were 4 bases for V and 4 bases for J; bases not matched to a gene: 7. The CDR3 sequence is 16 residues long.

The rearrangement uses TRBV5-4 and TRBJ1-1; TRBD1 agrees at 7 bases. CDR3 size: 14 residues. CDR1 is SGHNT, CDR2 YYREEE, per germline (reference sequence). J was trimmed by 0 bases and V by 4 bases; bases with no gene match: 3. The CDR3 spells CASSRGQMNTEAFF. Written as DNA, the CDR3 is TGTGCCAGCAGCCGGGGACAGATGAACACTGAAGCTTTCTTT.

The rearrangement joins TRBV5-1 to TRBJ1-1, with D possibly being TRBD1 (5 bases). Germline V gene data show CDR1 as SGHRS and CDR2 as YFSETQ. The CDR3 runs 15 residues. Deletions cut 3 bases from V and 0 bases from J, with 12 bases between. Here the CDR3 DNA reads TGCGCCAGCAGCTACGACAGTCACATGAACACTGAAGCTTTCTTT. Protein product: CASSYDSHMNTEAFF.

With regard to this clone: Other DNA sequences in this sample translate to the same CDR3. V is TRBV5-1 and J is TRBJ1-3, with a tentative D call TRBD1 (5 bases). In germline, CDR1 is SGHRS, CDR2 YFSETQ. The germline V and J ends were trimmed by 0 bases and 0 bases, with 7 bases remaining between them. This CDR3 has 15 residues. CDR3 coding DNA: TGCGCCAGCAGCTTGGGGGGCGGCTCTGGAAACACCATATATTTT. This encodes CASSLGGGSGNTIYF.